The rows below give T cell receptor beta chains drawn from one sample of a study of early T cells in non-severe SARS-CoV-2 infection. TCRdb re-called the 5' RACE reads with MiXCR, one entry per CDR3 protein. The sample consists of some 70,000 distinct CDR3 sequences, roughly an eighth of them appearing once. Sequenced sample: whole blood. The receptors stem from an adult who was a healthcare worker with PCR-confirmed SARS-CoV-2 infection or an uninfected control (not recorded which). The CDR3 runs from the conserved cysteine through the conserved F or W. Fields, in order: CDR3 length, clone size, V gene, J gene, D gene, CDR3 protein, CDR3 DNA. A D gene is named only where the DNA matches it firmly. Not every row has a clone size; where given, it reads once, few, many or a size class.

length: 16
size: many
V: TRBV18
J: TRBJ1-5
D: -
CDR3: CASSPRGVPSNQPQHF
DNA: TGTGCCAGCTCACCACGGGGGGTCCCGAGCAATCAGCCCCAGCATTTT

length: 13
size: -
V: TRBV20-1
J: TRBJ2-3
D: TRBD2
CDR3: CSAVAGMTDTQYF
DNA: TGCAGTGCTGTAGCGGGAATGACAGATACGCAGTATTTT

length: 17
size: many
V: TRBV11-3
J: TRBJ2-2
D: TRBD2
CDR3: CASSLDPTSGNTGELFF
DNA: TGTGCCAGCAGCTTAGATCCTACTAGCGGCAACACCGGGGAGCTGTTTTTT

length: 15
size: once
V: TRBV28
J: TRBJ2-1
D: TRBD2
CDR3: CAGSPPLADNNEQFF
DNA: TGTGCCGGCAGCCCCCCACTAGCGGACAACAATGAGCAGTTCTTC

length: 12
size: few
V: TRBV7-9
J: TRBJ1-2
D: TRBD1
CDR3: CASSAGQRGYTF
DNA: TGTGCCAGCAGCGCGGGACAGCGGGGCTACACCTTC

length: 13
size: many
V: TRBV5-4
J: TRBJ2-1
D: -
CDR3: CASSLDRTNEQFF
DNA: TGTGCCAGCAGCTTGGACAGGACCAATGAGCAGTTCTTC

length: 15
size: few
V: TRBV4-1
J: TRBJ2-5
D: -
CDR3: CASSQSRLGGETQYF
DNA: TGCGCCAGCAGCCAATCTCGGCTCGGGGGAGAGACCCAGTACTTC

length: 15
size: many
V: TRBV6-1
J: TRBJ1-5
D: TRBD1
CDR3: CASIAGTGSNQPQHF
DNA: TGTGCCAGCATTGCCGGGACAGGTAGCAATCAGCCCCAGCATTTT

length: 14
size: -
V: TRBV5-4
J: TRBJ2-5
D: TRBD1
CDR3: CASRSQGQQETQYF
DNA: TGTGCCAGCAGGTCTCAGGGACAGCAAGAGACCCAGTACTTC

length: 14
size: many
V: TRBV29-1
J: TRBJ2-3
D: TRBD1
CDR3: CSTRQGASTDTQYF
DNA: TGCAGCACGAGACAGGGTGCAAGCACAGATACGCAGTATTTT

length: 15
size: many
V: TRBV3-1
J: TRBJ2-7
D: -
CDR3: CASTRMGGGPYEQYF
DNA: TGTGCCAGCACTCGCATGGGAGGGGGCCCCTACGAGCAGTACTTC

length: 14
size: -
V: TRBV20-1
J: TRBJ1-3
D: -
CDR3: CSALHSLSGNTIYF
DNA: TGCAGTGCACTACATAGCCTCTCTGGAAACACCATATATTTT

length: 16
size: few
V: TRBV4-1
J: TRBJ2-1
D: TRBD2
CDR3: CANSQDTSGYYNEQFF
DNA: TGCGCCAACAGCCAAGACACTAGCGGATACTACAATGAGCAGTTCTTC

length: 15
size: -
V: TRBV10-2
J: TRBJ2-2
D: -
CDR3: CASSDQRANTGELFF
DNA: TGCGCCAGCAGTGATCAGCGGGCGAACACCGGGGAGCTGTTTTTT

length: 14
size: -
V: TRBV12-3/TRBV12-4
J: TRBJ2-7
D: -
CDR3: CASSFLGQPYEQYF
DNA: TGTGCCAGCAGTTTTTTAGGACAGCCCTACGAGCAGTACTTC

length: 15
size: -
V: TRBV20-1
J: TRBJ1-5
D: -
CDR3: CSAPTRGDLNQPQHF
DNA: TGCAGTGCTCCAACTCGGGGAGATCTAAATCAGCCCCAGCATTTT

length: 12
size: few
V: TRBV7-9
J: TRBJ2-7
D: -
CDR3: CASRPTSGEQYF
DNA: TGTGCCAGCAGGCCAACCTCAGGGGAGCAGTACTTC

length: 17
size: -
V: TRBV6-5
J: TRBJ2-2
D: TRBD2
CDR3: CASSRKGLAGNTGELFF
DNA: TGTGCCAGCAGCCGAAAAGGGCTAGCGGGAAACACCGGGGAGCTGTTTTTT

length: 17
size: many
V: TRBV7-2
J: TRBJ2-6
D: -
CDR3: CASSQQGGLSGANVLTF
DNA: TGTGCCAGCAGCCAACAGGGAGGATTATCTGGGGCCAACGTCCTGACTTTC

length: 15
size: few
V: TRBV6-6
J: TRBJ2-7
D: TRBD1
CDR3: CASSQGQGSSYEQYF
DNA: TGTGCCAGCAGTCAGGGACAGGGGAGCTCCTACGAGCAGTACTTC

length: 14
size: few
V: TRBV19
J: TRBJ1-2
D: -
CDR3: CASSTKFGDYGYTF
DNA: TGTGCCAGTAGTACAAAGTTCGGGGACTATGGCTACACCTTC

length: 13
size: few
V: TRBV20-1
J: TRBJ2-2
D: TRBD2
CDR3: CSAREREYGELFF
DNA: TGCAGTGCTAGAGAGCGGGAGTACGGGGAGCTGTTTTTT

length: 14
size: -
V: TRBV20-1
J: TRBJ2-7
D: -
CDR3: CSATDFSPAYEQYF
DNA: TGCAGTGCTACCGACTTTAGTCCCGCCTACGAGCAGTACTTC

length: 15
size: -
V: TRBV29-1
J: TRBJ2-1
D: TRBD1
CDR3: CSVRGTDASYNEQFF
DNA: TGCAGCGTGAGGGGGACAGACGCTTCCTACAATGAGCAGTTCTTC

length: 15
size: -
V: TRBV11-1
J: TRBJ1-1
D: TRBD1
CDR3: CASSSRGRGDTEAFF
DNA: TGTGCCAGCAGCTCGAGGGGCAGGGGGGACACTGAAGCTTTCTTT

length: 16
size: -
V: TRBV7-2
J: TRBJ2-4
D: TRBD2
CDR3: CASSPEAGVAKNIQYF
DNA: TGTGCCAGCAGCCCAGAGGCGGGAGTGGCCAAAAACATTCAGTACTTC

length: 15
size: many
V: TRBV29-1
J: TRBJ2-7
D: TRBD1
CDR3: CSVGTQGAVAYEQYF
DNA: TGCAGCGTTGGGACACAGGGGGCTGTGGCCTACGAGCAGTACTTC

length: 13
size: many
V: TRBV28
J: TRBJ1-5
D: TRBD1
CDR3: CASSTRTGRVQHF
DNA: TGTGCCAGCAGTACCCGGACAGGAAGGGTCCAGCATTTT

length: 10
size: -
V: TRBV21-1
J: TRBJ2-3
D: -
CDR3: CASRDDTQYF
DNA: TGTGCCAGCAGAGACGATACGCAGTATTTT

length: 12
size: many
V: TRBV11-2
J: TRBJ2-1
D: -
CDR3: CASSLTEDEQFF
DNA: TGTGCCAGCAGCTTGACTGAAGATGAGCAGTTCTTC

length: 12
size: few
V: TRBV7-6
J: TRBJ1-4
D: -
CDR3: CASSLDGEKLFF
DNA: TGTGCCAGCAGCTTAGATGGGGAAAAACTGTTTTTT